What follows are 12 T cell receptor beta chains derived from one specimen sequenced in a study of identifying expanded T cells in peripheral blood (dated by TCRdb to between 2019 and 2020). The library was prepared using the immunoSEQ multiplex PCR assay. TCRdb provides this immuneACCESS table in a form limited to in-frame rearrangements. Some clones are lacking; in checked studies, under half of them reflect an unresolved V gene, and why the rest are absent is not known. This sample holds about 98,000 clones; 88% were observed only once. 14% of the sample rests with the top ten. The sequenced sample was blood. These receptors were taken from a person aged 18 to 70 in good health.

The CDR3 DNA reads TGTGCCAGCAGTTTATCACCTGGCTCTGGAAACACCATATATTTT. As protein: CASSLSPGSGNTIYF. The chain is built from TRBV27 and TRBJ1-3, with D unclear. CDR3 length: 15 amino acids. Germline lookup yields CDR1 MNHEY and CDR2 SMNVEV (reference sequence). Trimming removed 0 bases at V and 0 bases at J, with 6 bases between.

The chain couples TRBV6-5 to TRBJ2-5; D unresolved. CDR3 length: 13 amino acids. Trimming removed 4 bases from V and 5 bases from J, with 11 bases in between. Germline values: CDR1 MNHEY, CDR2 SVGAGI. The CDR3 DNA reads TGTGCCAGCAGTTTTCTGAGATCTGAGACCCAGTACTTC. The encoded protein is CASSFLRSETQYF.

The rearrangement uses TRBV7-2 and TRBJ2-2, with 10 bases matching TRBD2. V was clipped by 7 bases and J by 1 base; unmatched bases: 6. Germline V gene data show CDR1 as SGHTA and CDR2 as FQGNSA. The CDR3 sequence is 16 residues long. CDR3 loop: CASKTSGTLNTGELFF. DNA for the CDR3: TGTGCCAGCAAAACTAGCGGGACCTTGAACACCGGGGAGCTGTTTTTT.

This chain links TRBV30 with TRBJ2-1; 7 bases fit TRBD2. V gave up 0 bases and J gave up 4 bases; unmatched junction bases: 3. This CDR3 has 14 residues. CDR1 GTSNPN and CDR2 SVGIG come from the germline V gene (reference sequence). The CDR3 nucleotides are TGTGCCTGGAGTGTAGGAGCGGGGTACAATGAGCAGTTCTTC. Its translation: CAWSVGAGYNEQFF.

The V call is TRBV5-4, the J call TRBJ2-1, with D perhaps TRBD2 (5 bases). The CDR3 length is 15 residues. V shed 0 bases and J shed 7 bases, with 14 bases lying between them. CDR1 and CDR2 from the germline V gene are SGHNT and YYREEE (reference sequence). The CDR3 sequence: CASSLVMTPGNEQFF. CDR3 bases: TGTGCCAGCAGCTTGGTAATGACACCGGGGAATGAGCAGTTCTTC.

This clone was observed a handful of times. The V gene is TRBV29-1, the J gene TRBJ1-5; tentative D call: TRBD1 (5 bases). The CDR3 length is 14 residues. The V end was cut by 6 bases, the J end by 5 bases, with 17 bases between. CDR1 and CDR2 from the germline V gene are SQVTM and ANQGSEA. CDR3 loop: CSVSQGGWDQPQHF. CDR3 coding DNA: TGCAGCGTATCCCAGGGTGGATGGGATCAGCCCCAGCATTTT.

This clone was found a few times. The genes are TRBV28 and TRBJ2-3, with D unresolved. There are 11 residues in the CDR3. V lost 2 bases and J lost 5, with 2 bases in between. Germline CDR1 and CDR2: MDHEN and SYDVKM. CDR3 in DNA: TGTGCCAGCAGTTTACTAGATACGCAGTATTTT. It encodes CASSLLDTQYF.

The chain employs TRBV6-6 and TRBJ2-1; 10 positions agree with TRBD2. The germline V gene has CDR1 MNHNY and CDR2 SVGAGI (reference sequence). The J segment lost 5 bases and the V segment lost 5 bases, leaving 3 bases of the junction unmatched. CDR3 size: 14 residues. DNA for the CDR3: TGTGCCAGCAGTCAGAGCGGGGGGGACAATGAGCAGTTCTTC. Its protein product is CASSQSGGDNEQFF.

The rearrangement joins TRBV29-1 to TRBJ2-7; D remains unclear. Per germline, CDR1 SQVTM and CDR2 ANQGSEA. V lost 6 bases, J lost 2 bases, and 17 bases lay in between. The CDR3 is 14 residues long. DNA for the CDR3: TGCAGCGTGTACTCAGCTATATCGGCCTACGAGCAGTACTTC. Translated: CSVYSAISAYEQYF.

CDR3 protein: CASSVDRGSPRREQYF. CDR3 DNA sequence: TGTGCCAGCAGTGTAGACAGGGGATCCCCCCGACGGGAGCAGTACTTC. This chain uses TRBV28 with TRBJ2-7; 8 positions agree with TRBD1. The J segment lost 7 bases and the V segment lost 5 bases, leaving 16 bases of the junction unmatched. CDR3 length: 16 residues. Germline loops: CDR1 MDHEN, CDR2 SYDVKM.

The chain uses TRBV5-1 and TRBJ2-7; 8 nucleotides agree with TRBD2. Losses at the gene ends were 3 bases for V and 1 base for J; bases not matched to a gene: 9. The V gene's germline CDR1 is SGHRS and CDR2 YFSETQ. The CDR3 is 16 residues long. Written as DNA, the CDR3 is TGCGCCAGCAGCTCCTTCGGCAGCGGGGGATCCTACGAGCAGTACTTC. As protein: CASSSFGSGGSYEQYF.

V usage is TRBV14 and J usage is TRBJ2-5, with TRBD1 matching over 8 bases. Germline loops: CDR1 SGHDN, CDR2 FVKESK. The CDR3 sequence is 14 residues long. Trimming took 5 bases from V and 1 from J; bases not matched to a gene: 3. The CDR3 protein is CASSKQGGQETQYF. DNA for the CDR3: TGTGCCAGCAGCAAACAGGGGGGCCAAGAGACCCAGTACTTC. The whole variable domain, filled in from reference TRBV14 and TRBJ2-5, reads EAGVTQFPSHSVIEKGQTVTLRCDPISGHDNLYWYRRVMGKEIKFLLHFVKESKQDESGMPNNRFLAERTGGTYSTLKVQPAELEDSGVYFCASSKQGGQETQYFGPGTRLLVL.